This T cell receptor (beta chain) is drawn from a study of T cells in Graves' hyperthyroidism and ophthalmopathy. About the research overall: Before any treatment, at initial diagnosis, peripheral blood was collected.

The TCR beta CDR3 regions underwent amplification using RNA transcripts as the source. Initially, a first-round RT-PCR of the TCR CDR3 employed the HTBI primer set. Each CDR3 protein is one row after TCRdb ran MiXCR on the multiplex PCR reads. The sample shows under 450,000 distinct CDR3 sequences, more than 15% of them seen only once. Of note for this clonotype: What it binds is unknown.

Germline V gene lookup returns CDR1 LGHNA and CDR2 YSLEER. With 0 bases clipped from V and 7 bases from J, the junction kept 7 bases outside the gene matches. The CDR3 runs to 15 residues. For Graves' hyperthyroidism to be stable, ophthalmopathy could not progress within 18 months. Broader study findings: Classification by a 13 V-J model distinguished ophthalmopathy from stable hyperthyroidism. In blood, most of the thyroid clonotypes expanded above 0.001 were also present.

The chain is built from TRBV4-3 and TRBJ1-1; the match to TRBD1 covers 8 bases. The receptor was isolated from a woman aged 18-30 years with Graves' hyperthyroidism. Sequencing was carried out using blood. DNA of the CDR3: TGCGCCAGCAGCCAAGATCGGACAGGGACAGGTGAAGCTTTCTTT. It codes for CASSQDRTGTGEAFF.